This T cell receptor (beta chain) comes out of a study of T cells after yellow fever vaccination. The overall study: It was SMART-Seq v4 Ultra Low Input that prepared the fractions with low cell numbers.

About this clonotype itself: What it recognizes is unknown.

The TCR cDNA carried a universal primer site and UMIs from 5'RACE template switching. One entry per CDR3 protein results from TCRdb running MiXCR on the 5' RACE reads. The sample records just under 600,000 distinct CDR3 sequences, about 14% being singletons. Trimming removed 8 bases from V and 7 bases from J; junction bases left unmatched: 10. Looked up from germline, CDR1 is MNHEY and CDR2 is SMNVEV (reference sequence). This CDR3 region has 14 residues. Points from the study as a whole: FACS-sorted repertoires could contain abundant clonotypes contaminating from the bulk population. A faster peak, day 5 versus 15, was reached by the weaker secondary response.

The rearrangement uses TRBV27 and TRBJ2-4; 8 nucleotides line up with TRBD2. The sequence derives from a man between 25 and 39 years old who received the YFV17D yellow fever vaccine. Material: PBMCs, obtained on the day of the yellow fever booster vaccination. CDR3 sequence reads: CASGTGTRGNIQYF. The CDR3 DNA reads TGTGCCAGCGGTACCGGGACTAGGGGGAACATTCAGTACTTC.